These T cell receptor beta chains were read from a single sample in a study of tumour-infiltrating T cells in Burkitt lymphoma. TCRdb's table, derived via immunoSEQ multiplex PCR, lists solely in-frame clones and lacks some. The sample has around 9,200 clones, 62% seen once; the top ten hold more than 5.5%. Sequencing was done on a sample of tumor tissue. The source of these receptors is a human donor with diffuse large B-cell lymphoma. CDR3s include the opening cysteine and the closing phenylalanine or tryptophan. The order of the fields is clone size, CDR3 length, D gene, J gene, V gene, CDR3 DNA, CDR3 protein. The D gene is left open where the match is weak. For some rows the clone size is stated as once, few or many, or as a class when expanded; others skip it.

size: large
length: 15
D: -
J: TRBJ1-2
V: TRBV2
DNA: TGTGCCAGCATCGGAGGCAGGACAATTAGCTATGGCTACACCTTC
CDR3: CASIGGRTISYGYTF

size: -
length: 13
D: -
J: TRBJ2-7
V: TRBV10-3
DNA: TGTGCCATCAGCGCGGAGGGCGCGGACGAGCAGTACTTC
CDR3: CAISAEGADEQYF

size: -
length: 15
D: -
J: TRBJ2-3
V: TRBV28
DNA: TGTGCCAGCAGTCCCTATCCCGGGGCAACAGATACGCAGTATTTT
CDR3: CASSPYPGATDTQYF

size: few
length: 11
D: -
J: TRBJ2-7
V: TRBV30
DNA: TGTGCCTGGAGTGCCCCTGGGGAGCAGTACTTC
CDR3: CAWSAPGEQYF

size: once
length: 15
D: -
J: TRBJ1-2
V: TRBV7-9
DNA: TGTGCCAGCAGTTTAGTAGGAGGGGGAGGCTATGGCTACACCTTC
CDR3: CASSLVGGGGYGYTF

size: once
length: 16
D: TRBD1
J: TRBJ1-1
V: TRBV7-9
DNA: TGTGCCAGCAGCTTAGCTTGGGGACAGTTGAACACTGAAGCTTTCTTT
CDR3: CASSLAWGQLNTEAFF

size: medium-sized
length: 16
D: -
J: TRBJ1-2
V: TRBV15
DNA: TGTGCCACCAGCAGAGCCGGGAACAGGGATCCGCATGGCTACACCTTC
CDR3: CATSRAGNRDPHGYTF

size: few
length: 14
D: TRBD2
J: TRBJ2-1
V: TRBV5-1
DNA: TGCGCCAGCAGCCCAGGGACTAGCGGCAATGAGCAGTTCTTC
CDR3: CASSPGTSGNEQFF

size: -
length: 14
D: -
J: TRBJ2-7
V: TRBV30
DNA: TGTGCCTGGAGCACTAACTGGCAGGGCTACGAGCAGTACTTC
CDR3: CAWSTNWQGYEQYF

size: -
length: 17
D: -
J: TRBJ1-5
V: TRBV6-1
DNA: TGTGCCAGCAGTGAAGCGGATTGGGCTTTTAGCAATCAGCCCCAGCATTTT
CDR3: CASSEADWAFSNQPQHF

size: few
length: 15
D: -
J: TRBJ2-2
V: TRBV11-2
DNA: TGTGCCAGCAGCCCCACACTCGGCGGCACCGGGGAGCTGTTTTTT
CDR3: CASSPTLGGTGELFF

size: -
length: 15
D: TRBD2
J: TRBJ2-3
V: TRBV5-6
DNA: TGTGCCAGCAGCTTGGAGGCGGGGGGGTCAGATACGCAGTATTTT
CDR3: CASSLEAGGSDTQYF

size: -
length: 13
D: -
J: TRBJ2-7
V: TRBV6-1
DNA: TGTGCCAGTGGGGTTGGCAGAACCTACGAGCAGTACTTC
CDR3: CASGVGRTYEQYF

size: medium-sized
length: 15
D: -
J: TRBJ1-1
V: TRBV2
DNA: TGTGCCAGCAGTGAAATCCGGGGATTGAACACTGAAGCTTTCTTT
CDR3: CASSEIRGLNTEAFF

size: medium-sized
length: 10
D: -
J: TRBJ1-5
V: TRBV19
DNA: TGTGCCAGTAACAGGCAGCCCCAGCATTTT
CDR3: CASNRQPQHF

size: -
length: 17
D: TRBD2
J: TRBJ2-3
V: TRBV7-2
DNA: TGTGCCAGCAGCTTAGTACTGGGACTAGCGGGGTCTGATACGCAGTATTTT
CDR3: CASSLVLGLAGSDTQYF

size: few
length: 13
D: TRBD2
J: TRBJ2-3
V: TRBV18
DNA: TGTGCCAGCTCACCACGAGCGGGGGAGCCGGAGTATTTT
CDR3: CASSPRAGEPEYF

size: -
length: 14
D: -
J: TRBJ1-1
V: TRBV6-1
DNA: TGTGCCAGCAGGAGCCTCGGGCTGAACACTGAAGCTTTCTTT
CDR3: CASRSLGLNTEAFF

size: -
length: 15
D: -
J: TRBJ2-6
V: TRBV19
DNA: TGTGCCAGTAGTCGGATCCCCTCTGGGGCCAACGTCCTGACTTTC
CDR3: CASSRIPSGANVLTF

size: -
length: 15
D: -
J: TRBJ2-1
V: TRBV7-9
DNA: TGTGCCAGCAGCTTACGCGGAGGCTCCTACAATGAGCAGTTCTTC
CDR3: CASSLRGGSYNEQFF